What follows is one TCR beta chain and its context. This clonotype was counted ten times or more. The antigen it binds to is not known. No per-base quality is available; no much larger clone lies one base away. These data belong to a study of T-cell reconstitution after alpha-beta-depleted transplantation in children (TCRdb year 2016). Background on the whole study: T-cell immune reconstitution after TCRalphabeta/CD19-depleted allogeneic hematopoietic cell transplantation in children was quantitatively tracked in the study by means of TCR repertoire profiling.

Library preparation used PCR. For sequencing, an Illumina HiSeq 2500 was employed. Molecular barcoding was employed in the preparation of TCR libraries, with unique molecular identifiers being used to normalize TCRbeta repertoire quantification. TCRdb cleaned the public reads at Q25 with fastp, built clones with MiXCR and kept in-frame beta chains. Records with the same CDR3 protein are collapsed into one entry carrying the most frequent genes and DNA. The sample has approximately 110,000 distinct CDR3 sequences on record, about 23% of them singletons. The biggest ten clones account for about 10% of the sample. The paper's findings and limits, for the study overall: Over the following months the frequencies of hyperexpanded clones went down, and after one year T-cell counts and TCRbeta diversity were mostly credited to newly produced T cells. Apparently early alphabetaT-cell count recovery about two months after transplant reportedly relied on only several hundred rapidly expanded clones derived from non-depleted graft cells. In some patients, the high TCRbeta diversity seen at day 60 was put down to recipient T cells and intrathymic progenitors that had survived conditioning.

The treatment or condition label of this sample denotes: allogeneic hematopoietic cell transplantation with graft depleted of TCRalphabeta T cells and CD19 B cells. TCRalphabeta/CD19-depleted allogeneic hematopoietic cell grafts were given to the transplant recipients, all of whom were children. The TCR comes from a male patient aged 2-15 years who had a stem cell transplant for chronic granulomatous disease, so the T cells may come from the graft donor. The sample here was PBMCs, mostly from graft donor cells, taken 180 days after TCRalphabeta/CD19-depleted stem cell transplant.

The CDR3 protein sequence reads: CASSPWDRGDTDTQYF. The DNA sequence reads TGTGCCAGCAGCCCCTGGGATAGGGGAGACACAGATACGCAGTATTTT. The chain uses TRBV7-6 and TRBJ2-3; the D match is possibly TRBD1 or TRBD2, with 5 bases aligned in each. Its CDR3 holds 16 amino acids, cysteine through phenylalanine. The retained sequence is limited to the CDR3, 48 bases, with the frame set at the first base. The germline V gene supplies CDR1 SGHVS and CDR2 FNYEAQ. V is cut by 5 bases and J by 2 bases, and the space between the germline ends is 17 bases.